This T cell receptor beta chain was identified in a study of response to subunit inactivated influenza vaccine. Study-wide results and caveats: It was the authors' suggestion that each seasonal influenza vaccination recruits few new T cells.

The CDR3 loop spans 13 amino acids. V lost 6 bases, J lost 3 bases, and 13 bases lay in between. Germline V gene lookup returns CDR1 SGHKS and CDR2 YYEKEE (reference sequence). As to this clonotype: Its target is not known.

One entry per CDR3 protein, called by TCRdb with MiXCR from the RT-PCR reads. The repertoire consists of about 150,000 distinct CDR3 sequences, with around 10% occurring once and the leading ten covering 35% to 40%. The sample was CD8+ T cells sorted from PBMCs, taken 23 months after vaccination. This receptor was taken from a man between 50 and 69 years old who received an inactivated influenza vaccine. The chain uses TRBV5-5 and TRBJ2-7; the D is unclear. CDR3 nucleotide sequence: TGTGCCAGCATCTCCTCCGGCGTCTACGAGCAGTACTTC. This sequence encodes CASISSGVYEQYF.